The entry below describes one T cell receptor beta chain. CDR3 size: 12 residues. V shed 5 bases and J shed 7 bases, with 11 bases lying between them. From germline, CDR1 is MDHEN and CDR2 SYDVKM. Clones were read by immunoSEQ multiplex PCR, and TCRdb kept only the in-frame ones, dropping some. The table records some 180,000 clones, 75% to 90% of them present only once. The sample originates from a study of blood T cell repertoires in COVID-19. Whole-study context: From the United States, Italy and Spain came samples of acute and convalescent COVID-19. PBMCs, B-cell-depleted T cells, or T cells were the source of the cDNA or gDNA that made up the material.

The sample comprised peripheral blood. This TCR derives from a man aged 40-50 years with acute or convalescent COVID-19. The chain is built from TRBV28 and TRBJ1-2, with D unclear. The CDR3 sequence is CASSPIGSGYTF. In nucleotides, the CDR3 is TGTGCCAGCAGTCCTATCGGTTCTGGCTACACCTTC.